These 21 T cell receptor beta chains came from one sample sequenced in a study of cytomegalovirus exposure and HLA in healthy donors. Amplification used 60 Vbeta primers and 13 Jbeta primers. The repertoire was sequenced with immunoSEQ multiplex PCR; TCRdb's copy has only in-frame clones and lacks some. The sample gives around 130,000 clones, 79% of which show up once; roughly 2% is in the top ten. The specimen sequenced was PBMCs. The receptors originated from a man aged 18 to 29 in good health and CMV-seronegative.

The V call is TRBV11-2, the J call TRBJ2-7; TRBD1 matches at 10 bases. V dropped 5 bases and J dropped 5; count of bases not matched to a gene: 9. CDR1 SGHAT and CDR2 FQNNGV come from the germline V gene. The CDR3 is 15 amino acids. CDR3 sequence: CASSPATGGFHEQYF. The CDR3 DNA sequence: TGTGCCAGCAGCCCAGCGACAGGGGGCTTCCACGAGCAGTACTTC.

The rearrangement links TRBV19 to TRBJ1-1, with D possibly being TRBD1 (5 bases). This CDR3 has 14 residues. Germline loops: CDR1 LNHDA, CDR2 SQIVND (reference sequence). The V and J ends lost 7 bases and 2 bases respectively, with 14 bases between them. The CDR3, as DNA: TGTGCCAGTACCATAACAGGTATCAACACTGAAGCTTTCTTT. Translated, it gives CASTITGINTEAFF. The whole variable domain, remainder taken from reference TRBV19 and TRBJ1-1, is DGGITQSPKYLFRKEGQNVTLSCEQNLNHDAMYWYRQDPGQGLRLIYYSQIVNDFQKGDIAEGYSVSREKKESFPLTVTSAQKNPTAFYLCASTITGINTEAFFGQGTRLTVV.

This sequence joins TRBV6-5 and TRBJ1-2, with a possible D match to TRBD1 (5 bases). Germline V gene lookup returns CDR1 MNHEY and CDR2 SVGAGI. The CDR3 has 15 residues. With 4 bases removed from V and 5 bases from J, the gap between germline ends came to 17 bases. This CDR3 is CASSSPGGMQYGYTF. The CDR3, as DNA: TGTGCCAGCAGTTCCCCGGGGGGGATGCAATATGGCTACACCTTC.

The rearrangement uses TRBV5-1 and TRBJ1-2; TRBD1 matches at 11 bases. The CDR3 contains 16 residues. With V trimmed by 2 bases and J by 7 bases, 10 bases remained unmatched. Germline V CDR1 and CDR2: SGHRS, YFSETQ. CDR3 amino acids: CASSLLDRGRGGGYTF. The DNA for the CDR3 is TGCGCCAGCAGCTTACTGGACAGGGGGCGCGGAGGTGGCTACACCTTC.

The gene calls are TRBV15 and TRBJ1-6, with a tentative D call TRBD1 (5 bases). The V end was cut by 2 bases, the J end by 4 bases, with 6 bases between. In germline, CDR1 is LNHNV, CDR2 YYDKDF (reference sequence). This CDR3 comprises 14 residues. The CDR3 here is CATSRQGYNSPLHF. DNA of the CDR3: TGTGCCACCAGCAGACAGGGTTATAATTCACCCCTCCACTTT.

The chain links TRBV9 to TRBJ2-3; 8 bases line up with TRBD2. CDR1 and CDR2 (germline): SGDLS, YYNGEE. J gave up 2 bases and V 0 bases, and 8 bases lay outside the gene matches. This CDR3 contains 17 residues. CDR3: CASSVEVAGRYTDTQYF. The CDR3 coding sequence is TGTGCCAGCAGCGTAGAAGTAGCGGGACGCTACACAGATACGCAGTATTTT.

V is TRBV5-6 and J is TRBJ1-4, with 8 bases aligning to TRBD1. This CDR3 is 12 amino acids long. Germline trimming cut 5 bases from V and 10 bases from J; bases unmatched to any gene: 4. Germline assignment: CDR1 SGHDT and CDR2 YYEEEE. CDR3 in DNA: TGTGCCAGCAGAATTGGGACAGGAAAACTGTTTTTT. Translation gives CASRIGTGKLFF.

As DNA, the CDR3 is TGTGCCTGGAGTGTGGGGGACAGGGGTTACGAGCAGTACTTC. Translation gives CAWSVGDRGYEQYF. The J gene is TRBJ2-7, the V gene TRBV30, with 10 bases that match TRBD1. CDR3 length equals 14 residues. CDR1 and CDR2 from the germline V gene are GTSNPN and SVGIG (reference sequence). The V gene end was trimmed by 0 bases and the J gene end by 4 bases; junction bases not matched to a gene: 3.

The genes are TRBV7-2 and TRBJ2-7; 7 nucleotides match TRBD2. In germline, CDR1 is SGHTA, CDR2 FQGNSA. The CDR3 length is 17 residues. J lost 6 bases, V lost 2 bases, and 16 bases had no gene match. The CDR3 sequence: CASSLPSGTALGCEQYF. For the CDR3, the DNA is TGTGCCAGCAGCTTACCTAGCGGAACCGCACTAGGTTGCGAGCAGTACTTC.

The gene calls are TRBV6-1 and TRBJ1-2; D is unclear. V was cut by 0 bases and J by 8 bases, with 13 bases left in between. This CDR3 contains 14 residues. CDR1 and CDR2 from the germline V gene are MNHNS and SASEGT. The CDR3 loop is CASSEARGYGGYTF. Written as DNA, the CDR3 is TGTGCCAGCAGTGAAGCTCGGGGATACGGGGGCTACACCTTC.

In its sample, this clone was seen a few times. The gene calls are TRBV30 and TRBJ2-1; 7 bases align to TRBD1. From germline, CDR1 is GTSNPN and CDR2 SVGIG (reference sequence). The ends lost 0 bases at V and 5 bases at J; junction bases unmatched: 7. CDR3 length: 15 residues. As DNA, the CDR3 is TGTGCCTGGAGTGTATGGGAAACAGGGGACAATGAGCAGTTCTTC. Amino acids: CAWSVWETGDNEQFF. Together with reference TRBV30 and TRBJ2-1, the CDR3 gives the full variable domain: SQTIHQWPATLVQPVGSPLSLECTVEGTSNPNLYWYRQAAGRGLQLLFYSVGIGQISSEVPQNLSASRPQDRQFILSSKKLLLSDSGFYLCAWSVWETGDNEQFFGPGTRLTVL.

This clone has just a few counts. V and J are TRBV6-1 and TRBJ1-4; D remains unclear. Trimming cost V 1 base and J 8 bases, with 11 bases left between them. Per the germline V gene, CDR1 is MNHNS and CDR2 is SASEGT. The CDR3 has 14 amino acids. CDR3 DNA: TGTGCCAGCAGTGAAGATCCTGGGAGGGAAAAACTGTTTTTT. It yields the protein CASSEDPGREKLFF.

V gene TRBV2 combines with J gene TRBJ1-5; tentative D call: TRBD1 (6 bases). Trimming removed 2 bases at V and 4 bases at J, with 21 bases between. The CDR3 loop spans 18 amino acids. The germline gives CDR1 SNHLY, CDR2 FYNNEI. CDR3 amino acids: CASSELAPWTALNQPQHF. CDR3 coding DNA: TGTGCCAGCAGTGAACTGGCCCCCTGGACAGCTCTAAATCAGCCCCAGCATTTT.

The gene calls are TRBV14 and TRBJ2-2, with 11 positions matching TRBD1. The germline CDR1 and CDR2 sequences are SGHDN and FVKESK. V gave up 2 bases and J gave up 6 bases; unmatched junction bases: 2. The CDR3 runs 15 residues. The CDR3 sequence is CASSQRTGGSGELFF. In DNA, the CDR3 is TGTGCCAGCAGCCAAAGGACAGGGGGCTCCGGGGAGCTGTTTTTT.

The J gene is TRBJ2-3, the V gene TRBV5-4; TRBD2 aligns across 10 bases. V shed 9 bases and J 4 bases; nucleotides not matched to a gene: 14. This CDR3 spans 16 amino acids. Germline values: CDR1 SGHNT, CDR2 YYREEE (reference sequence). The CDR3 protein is CATQLKAGGVADTQYF. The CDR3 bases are TGTGCCACCCAACTCAAAGCGGGAGGGGTGGCAGATACGCAGTATTTT.

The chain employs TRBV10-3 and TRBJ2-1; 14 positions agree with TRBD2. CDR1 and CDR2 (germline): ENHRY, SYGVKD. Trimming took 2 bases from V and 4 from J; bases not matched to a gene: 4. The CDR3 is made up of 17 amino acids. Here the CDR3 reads CAISEHRTSGRYNEQFF. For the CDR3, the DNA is TGTGCCATCAGTGAGCACCGGACTAGCGGGAGGTACAATGAGCAGTTCTTC.

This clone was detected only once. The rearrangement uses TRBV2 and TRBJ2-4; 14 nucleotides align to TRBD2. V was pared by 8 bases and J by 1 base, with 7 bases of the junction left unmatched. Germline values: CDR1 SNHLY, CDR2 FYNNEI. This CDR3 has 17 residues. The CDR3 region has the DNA TGTGCCAGCGAGGGACTAGCGGGAGAGAGGGCCAAAAACATTCAGTACTTC. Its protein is CASEGLAGERAKNIQYF.

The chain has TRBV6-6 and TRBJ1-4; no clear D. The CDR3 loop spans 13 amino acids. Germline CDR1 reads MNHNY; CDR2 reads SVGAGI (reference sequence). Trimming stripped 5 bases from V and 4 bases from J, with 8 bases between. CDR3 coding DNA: TGTGCCAGCAGTCTGCAGAATAATGAAAAACTGTTTTTT. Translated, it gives CASSLQNNEKLFF.

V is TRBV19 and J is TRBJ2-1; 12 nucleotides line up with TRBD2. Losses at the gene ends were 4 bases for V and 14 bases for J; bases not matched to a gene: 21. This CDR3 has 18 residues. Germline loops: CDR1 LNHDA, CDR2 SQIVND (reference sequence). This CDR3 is CASSRTSGKDIVSSWEFF. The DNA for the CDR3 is TGTGCCAGTAGTAGGACTAGCGGGAAAGATATTGTATCATCGTGGGAGTTCTTC. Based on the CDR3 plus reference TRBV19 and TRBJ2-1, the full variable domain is DGGITQSPKYLFRKEGQNVTLSCEQNLNHDAMYWYRQDPGQGLRLIYYSQIVNDFQKGDIAEGYSVSREKKESFPLTVTSAQKNPTAFYLCASSRTSGKDIVSSWEFFGPGTRLTVL.

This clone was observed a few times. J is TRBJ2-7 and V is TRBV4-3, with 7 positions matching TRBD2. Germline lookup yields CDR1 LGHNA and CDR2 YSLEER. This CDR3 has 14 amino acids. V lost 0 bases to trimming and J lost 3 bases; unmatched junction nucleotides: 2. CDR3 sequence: CASSQDKRDYEQYF. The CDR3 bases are TGCGCCAGCAGCCAAGATAAGCGGGACTACGAGCAGTACTTC.

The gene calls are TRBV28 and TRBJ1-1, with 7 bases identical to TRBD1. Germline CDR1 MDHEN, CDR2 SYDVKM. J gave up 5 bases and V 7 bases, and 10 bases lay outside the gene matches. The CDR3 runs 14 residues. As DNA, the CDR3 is TGTGCCAGCACCACGGGACAGACGTGGACTGAAGCTTTCTTT. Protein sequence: CASTTGQTWTEAFF.